These 2 T cell receptor beta chains originate from one sample sequenced in a study of OX40 agonist ivuxolimab in advanced cancers. Data came from immunoSEQ multiplex PCR; TCRdb stores just in-frame clones and leaves some out. The table includes 35,000 to 40,000 clones, less than 85% detected once. Sequences were derived from CD4+ or CD8+ T cells sorted from blood, sampled in a trial of the OX40 agonist ivuxolimab. The receptor set was obtained from an adult with an advanced solid tumor such as melanoma, head and neck, liver or kidney cancer.

This rearrangement joins TRBV5-5 to TRBJ2-2; 11 nucleotides agree with TRBD2. This CDR3 comprises 16 residues. Germline V gene lookup returns CDR1 SGHKS and CDR2 YYEKEE (reference sequence). With 1 base clipped from V and 2 bases from J, the junction kept 1 base outside the gene matches. The CDR3 nucleotides read TGTGCCAGCAGCTTGCTAGCGGGGGGAAACACCGGGGAGCTGTTTTTT. It codes for CASSLLAGGNTGELFF.

J is TRBJ1-1 and V is TRBV6-5; D remains ambiguous. Germline V lookup: CDR1 MNHEY, CDR2 SVGAGI. Trimming left V 7 bases short and J 1 base short, with 10 bases between. The CDR3 covers 13 residues. CDR3 sequence (DNA): TGTGCCAGCACCCCGGGAGCGAACACTGAAGCTTTCTTT. As protein: CASTPGANTEAFF.